Below are 21 T cell receptor beta chains sequenced from a single sample in a study of graft-versus-host responses after intestinal transplantation. The repertoire was sequenced with immunoSEQ multiplex PCR; TCRdb's copy has only in-frame clones and lacks some. This sample has about 10,000 clones, with roughly 92% found just once. The sample was PBMCs, taken approximately 45 days after intestinal transplantation. The receptors here all came from a human patient who received an intestinal transplant, so some T cells may come from the graft donor.

The J gene is TRBJ2-3, the V gene TRBV6-1; TRBD2 might be the D (6 bases). The germline gives CDR1 MNHNS, CDR2 SASEGT. Trimming cost V 10 bases and J 2 bases, with 16 bases left between them. This CDR3 spans 14 amino acids. This CDR3 reads CATRPGGNTDTQYF. The CDR3 nucleotides are TGTGCCACCAGACCCGGGGGAAACACAGATACGCAGTATTTT.

The chain carries TRBV7-9 and TRBJ2-7, with D unresolved. The V and J ends lost 1 base and 6 bases respectively, with 10 bases between them. CDR3 length: 13 residues. Germline values: CDR1 SEHNR, CDR2 FQNEAQ (reference sequence). In DNA form, the CDR3 reads TGTGCCAGCAGCTTAGAGCTGGTACGCGAGCAGTACTTC. It specifies CASSLELVREQYF.

This clone was seen a few times. V and J are TRBV6-5 and TRBJ2-1; tentatively, D is TRBD1 or TRBD2 (5 bases each). V was pared by 5 bases and J by 8 bases, with 13 bases between. CDR1 is MNHEY and CDR2 is SVGAGI in the germline V gene. This CDR3 has 13 amino acids. CDR3 DNA sequence: TGTGCCAGCAGTACCGGGACCCTCGATGAGCAGTTCTTC. This gives the protein CASSTGTLDEQFF.

The rearrangement joins TRBV9 to TRBJ1-1; D is possibly TRBD1 (5 bases). V was shortened by 4 bases and J by 0 bases, with 10 bases between the two germline ends. The germline V gene has CDR1 SGDLS and CDR2 YYNGEE. The CDR3 totals 14 residues. The CDR3 loop is CASSIGHLNTEAFF. CDR3 DNA: TGTGCCAGCAGCATTGGACATCTGAACACTGAAGCTTTCTTT.

V gene TRBV6-4 combines with J gene TRBJ1-6; D call uncertain. This CDR3 has 15 residues. Trimming pared 4 bases from V and 5 bases from J, leaving 12 bases between. CDR1 is MRHNA and CDR2 is SNTAGT in the germline V gene. CDR3 region: CASSVVAGDNSPLHF. For the CDR3, the DNA is TGTGCCAGCAGTGTGGTGGCAGGCGATAATTCACCCCTCCACTTT.

The sample holds one count of this clone. This chain connects TRBV7-9 to TRBJ1-2; maybe TRBD1 (5 bases). The CDR3 sequence is 14 residues long. Trimming removed 5 bases from V and 4 bases from J, with 14 bases in between. CDR1 SEHNR and CDR2 FQNEAQ come from the germline V gene (reference sequence). Written as DNA, the CDR3 is TGTGCCAGCAGCCAGGCCCGACAGACCTATGGCTACACCTTC. Amino acid sequence: CASSQARQTYGYTF.

The chain is built from TRBV10-1 and TRBJ2-3, with D perhaps TRBD2 (6 bases). Trimming cost V 2 bases and J 1 base, with 10 bases left between them. The CDR3 consists of 15 residues. Germline loops: CDR1 WNHNN, CDR2 SYGVQD (reference sequence). The CDR3 sequence is CASSESGPGTDTQYF. The CDR3 bases are TGCGCCAGCAGTGAGAGCGGGCCGGGCACAGATACGCAGTATTTT.

The sample holds a few counts of this clone. The chain combines TRBV10-1 with TRBJ1-1; the D is unclear. The CDR3 extends over 13 amino acids. Germline lookup yields CDR1 WNHNN and CDR2 SYGVQD (reference sequence). The germline V and J ends were trimmed by 2 bases and 1 base, with 5 bases remaining between them. The chain's CDR3 is CASSESTNTEAFF. In DNA, the CDR3 is TGCGCCAGCAGTGAGAGCACGAACACTGAAGCTTTCTTT.

The rearrangement uses TRBV9 and TRBJ1-6, with 7 bases lining up with TRBD1. Trimming removed 3 bases from V and 3 bases from J; junction bases left unmatched: 3. Germline CDR1 is SGDLS and CDR2 is YYNGEE. CDR3 size: 15 residues. In nucleotides, the CDR3 is TGTGCCAGCAGCGCCAGGGACAGCTATAATTCACCCCTCCACTTT. This sequence encodes CASSARDSYNSPLHF.

The chain joins TRBV9 to TRBJ2-1; TRBD2 is a possible D gene (5 bases). Germline assignment: CDR1 SGDLS and CDR2 YYNGEE. V lost 2 bases, J lost 6 bases, and 12 bases lay in between. This CDR3 is built from 14 residues. The CDR3 DNA is TGTGCCAGCAGCGTGGGGAGCCCCCTCAATGAGCAGTTCTTC. This encodes CASSVGSPLNEQFF. Full variable domain (missing parts from reference TRBV9 and TRBJ2-1): DSGVTQTPKHLITATGQRVTLRCSPRSGDLSVYWYQQSLDQGLQFLIQYYNGEERAKGNILERFSAQQFPDLHSELNLSSLELGDSALYFCASSVGSPLNEQFFGPGTRLTVL.

This rearrangement joins TRBV2 to TRBJ2-2, with D unresolved. The CDR3 has 14 amino acids. The V end was cut by 2 bases, the J end by 4 bases, with 8 bases between. CDR1 and CDR2 (germline): SNHLY, FYNNEI. CDR3 amino acids: CASSERWGTGELFF. CDR3 DNA sequence: TGTGCCAGCAGTGAACGGTGGGGCACCGGGGAGCTGTTTTTT. The full variable domain, its missing parts supplied by reference TRBV2 and TRBJ2-2, is EPEVTQTPSHQVTQMGQEVILRCVPISNHLYFYWYRQILGQKVEFLVSFYNNEISEKSEIFDDQFSVERPDGSNFTLKIRSTKLEDSAMYFCASSERWGTGELFFGEGSRLTVL.

The genes are TRBV19 and TRBJ1-5; D gene ambiguous. V lost 5 bases, J lost 2 bases, and 16 bases lay in between. CDR3 length: 16 residues. Per the germline V gene, CDR1 is LNHDA and CDR2 is SQIVND (reference sequence). This CDR3 reads CASSAPGVDGNQPQHF. The CDR3 DNA reads as TGTGCCAGTAGTGCCCCCGGAGTGGATGGCAATCAGCCCCAGCATTTT.

This rearrangement joins TRBV4-1 to TRBJ2-3; 9 bases are a match to TRBD2. The ends lost 0 bases at V and 2 bases at J; junction bases unmatched: 6. In germline, CDR1 is MGHRA, CDR2 YSYEKL. This CDR3 region has 17 residues. The CDR3 sequence is CASSQDIAGAHTDTQYF. CDR3 sequence (DNA): TGCGCCAGCAGCCAAGATATAGCGGGGGCCCACACAGATACGCAGTATTTT.

The chain couples TRBV18 to TRBJ1-1; 9 nucleotides align to TRBD1. Germline lookup yields CDR1 KGHSH and CDR2 LQKENI. The CDR3 is made up of 15 amino acids. The V gene end was trimmed by 6 bases and the J gene end by 4 bases; junction bases not matched to a gene: 9. The CDR3 spells CASSPRDRAATEAFF. The CDR3 DNA reads TGTGCCAGCTCTCCCCGGGACAGGGCCGCCACTGAAGCTTTCTTT.

In its sample, this clone was seen once. This chain connects TRBV5-1 to TRBJ2-1; no definite D call. CDR1 is SGHRS and CDR2 is YFSETQ in the germline V gene. Trimming took 4 bases from V and 15 from J, leaving 20 bases between them. The CDR3 spans 13 residues. As DNA, the CDR3 is TGCGCCAGCAGCCCCGCCCCCGGGCCCGCTGGGTTCTTC. Protein: CASSPAPGPAGFF.

V and J are TRBV27 and TRBJ2-7, with D unclear. V was shortened by 6 bases and J by 5 bases, with 11 bases between the two germline ends. Germline V lookup: CDR1 MNHEY, CDR2 SMNVEV (reference sequence). The CDR3 has 12 amino acids. As DNA, the CDR3 is TGTGCCAGCAGGTGGGGTCCCAACGAGCAGTACTTC. Its protein product is CASRWGPNEQYF.

This chain connects TRBV9 to TRBJ2-6; D assignment may be TRBD1 or TRBD2 (5 bases each). Trimming removed 3 bases at V and 0 bases at J, with 10 bases between. CDR1 and CDR2 from the germline V gene are SGDLS and YYNGEE. The CDR3 extends over 16 amino acids. CDR3 nucleotides: TGTGCCAGCAGCGGGGACGGCCGCTCTGGGGCCAACGTCCTGACTTTC. It specifies CASSGDGRSGANVLTF.

This chain links TRBV7-9 with TRBJ1-3; D gene ambiguous. In germline, CDR1 is SEHNR, CDR2 FQNEAQ (reference sequence). CDR3 size: 16 residues. The V end was cut by 1 base, the J end by 0 bases, with 10 bases between. CDR3 bases: TGTGCCAGCAGCTTAGAGGCAAGGAGCTCTGGAAACACCATATATTTT. It encodes CASSLEARSSGNTIYF.

This clone was observed once. The genes are TRBV15 and TRBJ1-1; possibly TRBD1 for D (5 bases). Trimming left V 4 bases short and J 4 bases short, with 13 bases between. Germline V gene data show CDR1 as LNHNV and CDR2 as YYDKDF (reference sequence). This CDR3 comprises 14 residues. The CDR3 DNA sequence: TGTGCCACCAGCACAATGACAGTGGGCACTGAAGCTTTCTTT. Encoded protein: CATSTMTVGTEAFF.

The chain links TRBV2 to TRBJ2-7; 9 bases fit TRBD1. The V segment lost 8 bases and the J segment 3 bases; nucleotides outside the gene matches: 5. The germline gives CDR1 SNHLY, CDR2 FYNNEI. The length of the CDR3 is 13 residues. CDR3 protein: CASLRQGGYEQYF. CDR3 DNA sequence: TGTGCCAGCCTGAGACAGGGGGGCTACGAGCAGTACTTC.

J is TRBJ1-6 and V is TRBV7-9; TRBD1 matches at 8 bases. The germline CDR1 and CDR2 sequences are SEHNR and FQNEAQ (reference sequence). The junction had 11 bases not matched to a gene; V was cut back by 5 bases and J by 11 bases. The CDR3 has 15 amino acids. The chain's CDR3 is CASSPTGEGFAPLHF. CDR3 sequence (DNA): TGTGCCAGCAGCCCGACAGGGGAGGGCTTCGCACCCCTCCACTTT.